The 17 T cell receptor beta chains below come from one sample, sequenced in a study of blood T cell repertoires in COVID-19 (dated by TCRdb to the early 2020s). Library preparation employed the immunoSEQ multiplex PCR assay. TCRdb retrieved this table from immuneACCESS and kept in-frame rearrangements only. Not all clones are present; in checked studies, unresolved V genes account for under half, and no reason is known for the remainder. This sample is represented by 95,000 to 150,000 clones; about 85% of them were singletons. 27% of the sample is in the top ten clones. Input material: peripheral blood. These TCRs come from a woman aged 80 or over with acute or convalescent COVID-19.

The chain has TRBV11-2 and TRBJ1-5; TRBD1 aligns across 9 bases. The J segment lost 5 bases and the V segment lost 5 bases, leaving 7 bases of the junction unmatched. Germline V gene lookup returns CDR1 SGHAT and CDR2 FQNNGV. The CDR3 extends over 15 amino acids. CDR3 loop: CASSRGQGRYQPQHF. The DNA for the CDR3 is TGTGCCAGCAGCCGAGGACAGGGGCGCTATCAGCCCCAGCATTTT.

The chain employs TRBV10-3 and TRBJ2-2, with TRBD1 matching over 9 bases. CDR3 length equals 14 residues. Germline loops: CDR1 ENHRY, CDR2 SYGVKD. Unmatched junction bases numbered 4, after V lost 6 bases and J lost 5 bases. Here the CDR3 reads CAIRTGQGTGELFF. CDR3 sequence (DNA): TGTGCCATCAGAACGGGACAGGGTACCGGGGAGCTGTTTTTT.

The V and J genes are TRBV3-1 (or the pseudogene TRBV3-2) and TRBJ2-5, with 9 bases fitting TRBD1. The CDR3 totals 15 residues. Germline values: CDR1 LGHDT, CDR2 YNNKEL (reference sequence). V was pared by 3 bases and J by 5 bases, with 7 bases of the junction left unmatched. The CDR3 loop is CASSHDRGGMETQYF. The DNA of the CDR3 is TGTGCCAGCAGCCATGACAGGGGGGGAATGGAGACCCAGTACTTC.

V usage is TRBV7-3 and J usage is TRBJ1-1; weak D call: TRBD1 (5 bases). From germline, CDR1 is SGHTA and CDR2 FQGTGA. V lost 5 bases and J lost 3, with 10 bases in between. The CDR3 runs 13 residues. In nucleotides, the CDR3 is TGTGCCAGCAGCCGCCAGGGTGACACTGAAGCTTTCTTT. Translation gives CASSRQGDTEAFF. Full variable domain (remainder filled in from reference TRBV7-3 and TRBJ1-1): GAGVSQTPSNKVTEKGKYVELRCDPISGHTALYWYRQSLGQGPEFLIYFQGTGAADDSGLPNDRFFAVRPEGSVSTLKIQRTERGDSAVYLCASSRQGDTEAFFGQGTRLTVV.

CDR3 residues: CASSPPGQGGRNQPQHF. The CDR3 DNA reads as TGTGCCAGCTCACCACCCGGACAGGGGGGAAGGAACCAGCCCCAGCATTTT. J is TRBJ1-5 and V is TRBV18; 10 bases match TRBD1. The CDR3 has 17 amino acids. Germline V CDR1 and CDR2: KGHSH, LQKENI. Losses at the gene ends were 0 bases for V and 7 bases for J; bases not matched to a gene: 9.

In this sample, this clone turned up a few times. The rearrangement joins TRBV4-1 to TRBJ1-6, with TRBD1 identical over 7 bases. V was pared by 5 bases and J by 6 bases, with 10 bases of the junction left unmatched. Germline loops: CDR1 MGHRA, CDR2 YSYEKL. CDR3 length: 16 amino acids. This CDR3 is CASSSQGITLNSPLHF. In nucleotides, the CDR3 is TGCGCCAGCAGCTCACAGGGGATCACCCTTAATTCACCCCTCCACTTT.

V and J are TRBV5-6 and TRBJ2-1; TRBD2 agrees at 10 bases. Germline values: CDR1 SGHDT, CDR2 YYEEEE. Trimming took 4 bases from V and 15 from J; bases not matched to a gene: 4. The CDR3 loop spans 11 amino acids. DNA for the CDR3: TGTGCCAGCAGCGCCGGGACTAGCGCGTTCTTC. This encodes CASSAGTSAFF. Based on the CDR3 plus reference TRBV5-6 and TRBJ2-1, the full variable domain is DAGVTQSPTHLIKTRGQQVTLRCSPKSGHDTVSWYQQALGQGPQFIFQYYEEEERQRGNFPDRFSGHQFPNYSSELNVNALLLGDSALYLCASSAGTSAFFGPGTRLTVL.

This sequence joins TRBV5-1 and TRBJ2-1, with a possible D match to TRBD1 (6 bases). From germline, CDR1 is SGHRS and CDR2 YFSETQ. The length of the CDR3 is 14 residues. Deletions cut 4 bases from V and 8 bases from J, with 16 bases between. CDR3 nucleotide sequence: TGCGCCAGCAGCGTGGACAGTGGGTCGGATGAGCAGTTCTTC. This translates into CASSVDSGSDEQFF.

This sequence joins TRBV3-1 (or the pseudogene TRBV3-2) and TRBJ1-6, with 7 bases aligning to TRBD1. Trimming at V came to 4 bases and at J to 3 bases, leaving 3 bases not matched to a gene. CDR3 length: 15 amino acids. Germline CDR1 and CDR2: LGHDT and YNNKEL (reference sequence). CDR3 sequence (DNA): TGTGCCAGCAGCCCCGGGGACAGCTATAATTCACCCCTCCACTTT. Translating it yields CASSPGDSYNSPLHF.

The chain carries TRBV27 and TRBJ1-6; no reliable D call. Looked up from germline, CDR1 is MNHEY and CDR2 is SMNVEV (reference sequence). The V and J ends lost 2 bases and 10 bases respectively, with 9 bases between them. The CDR3 extends over 13 amino acids. CDR3 amino acids: CASSLEGGSPLHF. Written as DNA, the CDR3 is TGTGCCAGCAGTTTAGAGGGAGGCTCACCCCTCCACTTT.

This chain connects TRBV7-2 to TRBJ2-5; TRBD2 agrees at 8 bases. This CDR3 contains 16 residues. Germline values: CDR1 SGHTA, CDR2 FQGNSA. J was trimmed by 5 bases and V by 5 bases; bases with no gene match: 13. CDR3 DNA: TGTGCCAGCAGCCCCAATCGGGGGGGGGCCCCTGAGACCCAGTACTTC. Its translation is CASSPNRGGAPETQYF.

V is TRBV6-1 and J is TRBJ1-2; a weak D match, TRBD1 (5 bases). The CDR3 length is 13 residues. V shed 0 bases and J shed 8 bases, with 10 bases lying between them. CDR1 MNHNS and CDR2 SASEGT come from the germline V gene. This CDR3 is CASSEATGPGYTF. Here the CDR3 DNA reads TGTGCCAGCAGTGAAGCAACAGGTCCAGGCTACACCTTC.

V usage is TRBV6-2 or TRBV6-3 and J usage is TRBJ1-5, with 7 bases aligning to TRBD1. With V trimmed by 1 base and J by 14 bases, 8 bases remained unmatched. Germline loops: CDR1 MNHEY, CDR2 SVGEGT. The CDR3 is 13 residues long. This chain's CDR3 is CASSYYRQGDKHF. The CDR3 DNA reads as TGTGCCAGCAGTTACTATCGACAGGGTGATAAGCATTTT.

CDR3 residues: CASSLGQGNTGELFF. CDR3 DNA: TGTGCCAGTTCGTTGGGACAGGGGAACACCGGGGAGCTGTTTTTT. The V gene is TRBV27, the J gene TRBJ2-2, with 9 bases lining up with TRBD1. Germline V lookup: CDR1 MNHEY, CDR2 SMNVEV (reference sequence). V shed 9 bases and J 1 base; nucleotides not matched to a gene: 6. The CDR3 runs 15 residues.

In its sample, this clone was seen once. CDR3 nucleotides: TGTGCCAGCAGCTCTCAGCAGGGGGCTAACACTGAAGCTTTCTTT. Amino acids: CASSSQQGANTEAFF. The chain employs TRBV7-3 and TRBJ1-1; 8 bases map to TRBD1. The germline V gene has CDR1 SGHTA and CDR2 FQGTGA. CDR3 length: 15 amino acids. After removal of 4 bases from V and 2 bases from J, the junction contained 6 bases not matched to a gene.

This clone was seen only once. The genes are TRBV5-6 and TRBJ2-1; 8 bases align to TRBD2. Germline values: CDR1 SGHDT, CDR2 YYEEEE. This CDR3 comprises 15 residues. V lost 4 bases and J lost 5; bases outside the gene matches: 8. The CDR3 loop is CASSRSSGGHNEQFF. Here the CDR3 DNA reads TGTGCCAGCAGCCGGTCCAGCGGGGGTCACAATGAGCAGTTCTTC.

There are a few counts of this clone. V and J are TRBV7-9 and TRBJ2-1; D ambiguous. The CDR3 totals 13 residues. The V and J ends lost 4 bases and 3 bases respectively, with 7 bases between them. Germline V gene sequence: CDR1 SEHNR, CDR2 FQNEAQ (reference sequence). CDR3 nucleotide sequence: TGTGCCAGCAGCTCGGGTGGCTACAATGAGCAGTTCTTC. Protein: CASSSGGYNEQFF.